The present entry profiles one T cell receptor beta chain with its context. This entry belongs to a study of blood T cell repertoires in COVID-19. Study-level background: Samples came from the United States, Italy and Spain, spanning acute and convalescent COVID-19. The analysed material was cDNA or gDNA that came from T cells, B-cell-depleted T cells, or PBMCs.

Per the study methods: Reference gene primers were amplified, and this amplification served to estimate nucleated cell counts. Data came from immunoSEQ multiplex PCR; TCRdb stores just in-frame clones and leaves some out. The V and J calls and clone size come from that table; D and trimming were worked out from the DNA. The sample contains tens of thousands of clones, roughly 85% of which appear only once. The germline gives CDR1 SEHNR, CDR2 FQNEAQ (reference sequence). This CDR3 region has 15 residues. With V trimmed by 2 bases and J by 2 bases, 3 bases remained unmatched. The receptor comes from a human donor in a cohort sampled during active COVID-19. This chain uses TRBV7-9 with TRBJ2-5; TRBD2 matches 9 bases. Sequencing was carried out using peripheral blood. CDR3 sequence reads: CASSLSGLAQETQYF. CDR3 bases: TGTGCCAGCAGCTTATCGGGACTAGCACAAGAGACCCAGTACTTC.